The rows below give T cell receptor beta chains drawn from one sample of a study of CD8 T cells in Susac syndrome. Each CDR3 protein gets one entry after TCRdb re-called the immunoSEQ multiplex PCR reads with MiXCR. The profile shows 200,000 to 250,000 distinct CDR3 sequences, 90% to 95% of them singletons. Sequencing input: CD8+ T cells from PBMCs. The receptors come from a human donor with multiple sclerosis. The CDR3 runs from the conserved cysteine through the conserved F or W. A D gene is named only where the DNA matches it firmly. Some rows have no size entry. The others give once, few or many, or a class for an expanded clone.

TRBD2,TRBV20-1,-,TRBJ2-1,CSARDFRLAGKNNEQFF,TGCAGTGCTAGAGATTTCCGACTAGCGGGCAAGAACAATGAGCAGTTCTTC
TRBD1,TRBV27,-,TRBJ1-5,CASGRQGGNQPQHF,TGTGCCAGCGGACGACAGGGTGGCAATCAGCCCCAGCATTTT
-,TRBV4-3,-,TRBJ2-1,CASSQDRYSLNNEQFF,TGCGCCAGCAGCCAAGACCGGTACAGCCTAAACAATGAGCAGTTCTTC
TRBD2,TRBV7-9,-,TRBJ2-3,CASSTGLAGSTDTQYF,TGTGCCAGCAGCACGGGACTAGCGGGAAGCACAGATACGCAGTATTTT
TRBD2,TRBV6-5,-,TRBJ2-1,CASMGASGYNEQFF,TGTGCCAGCATGGGGGCTAGCGGGTACAATGAGCAGTTCTTC
-,TRBV2,once,TRBJ1-6,CASSEGAGQPLHF,TGTGCCAGCAGTGAAGGGGCAGGACAACCCCTCCACTTT
TRBD2,TRBV7-9,-,TRBJ2-7,CASSLDRRGRDTYEQYF,TGTGCCAGCAGCTTAGATCGACGCGGGAGGGACACCTACGAGCAGTACTTC
-,TRBV6-5,-,TRBJ2-7,CASRDGSYEQYF,TGTGCCAGCCGGGACGGCTCCTACGAGCAGTACTTC
-,TRBV14,once,TRBJ2-6,CASSQGVWVSGANVLTF,TGTGCCAGCAGCCAAGGGGTATGGGTCTCTGGGGCCAACGTCCTGACTTTC
-,TRBV7-2,-,TRBJ2-7,CASSLGGSRYEQYF,TGTGCCAGCAGCTTAGGAGGGAGTCGGTACGAGCAGTACTTC
-,TRBV30,-,TRBJ2-2,CARRTDNTGELFF,TGTGCCCGAAGGACAGATAACACCGGGGAGCTGTTTTTT
TRBD1,TRBV28,-,TRBJ1-1,CASSLNPGTVGITEAFF,TGTGCCAGCAGTTTAAATCCCGGGACAGTAGGTATCACTGAAGCTTTCTTT
-,TRBV19,-,TRBJ1-1,CASSSDLRGANTEAFF,TGTGCCAGTAGTTCCGACCTCAGGGGAGCGAACACTGAAGCTTTCTTT
-,TRBV15,-,TRBJ1-4,CATSSGGFNEKLFF,TGTGCCACCAGCAGTGGCGGATTTAATGAAAAACTGTTTTTT
-,TRBV6-1,-,TRBJ2-7,CASSEFTGTYEQYF,TGTGCCAGCAGTGAATTCACAGGAACCTACGAGCAGTACTTC
-,TRBV12-5,-,TRBJ1-2,CASGLGTGLGYTF,TGTGCTAGTGGTTTGGGGACGGGGTTGGGCTACACCTTC
TRBD2,TRBV27,-,TRBJ2-7,CASSYTSGGFYEQYF,TGTGCCAGCAGTTACACTAGCGGGGGGTTCTACGAGCAGTACTTC
-,TRBV3-1,once,TRBJ1-2,CASSPDRIYGYTF,TGTGCCAGCAGCCCAGACCGGATTTATGGCTACACCTTC
-,TRBV7-2,-,TRBJ2-7,CASSSYVGGYEQYF,TGTGCCAGCAGCTCCTACGTTGGGGGCTACGAGCAGTACTTC
-,TRBV10-3,-,TRBJ1-1,CAISESGRTEAFF,TGTGCCATCAGTGAGTCGGGTAGGACTGAAGCTTTCTTT
-,TRBV29-1,-,TRBJ2-6,CSVEDPGSGANVLTF,TGCAGCGTTGAAGATCCTGGCTCTGGGGCCAACGTCCTGACTTTC
TRBD2,TRBV5-6,-,TRBJ2-7,CASSLMGSGRSPYEQYF,TGTGCCAGCAGCTTGATGGGCAGCGGGAGGAGCCCCTACGAGCAGTACTTC
TRBD1,TRBV7-9,few,TRBJ1-5,CASSSLPGQAYSNQPQHF,TGTGCCAGCAGCTCGCTTCCGGGACAGGCCTATAGCAATCAGCCCCAGCATTTT
TRBD2,TRBV15,-,TRBJ2-7,CATSSRTSGLDEQYF,TGTGCCACCAGCAGTCGCACTAGCGGACTGGATGAGCAGTACTTC
TRBD1,TRBV7-6,-,TRBJ2-2,CASSQIGTGDHTNTGELFF,TGTGCCAGCAGCCAGATCGGGACAGGGGACCACACGAACACCGGGGAGCTGTTTTTT
-,TRBV29-1,-,TRBJ1-2,CSVGGGYNYGYTF,TGCAGCGTTGGAGGCGGCTACAACTATGGCTACACCTTC
TRBD2,TRBV6-2/TRBV6-3,-,TRBJ2-7,CASSYSPSGTGEQYF,TGTGCCAGCAGTTACTCGCCTAGCGGGACCGGAGAGCAGTACTTC
-,TRBV19,-,TRBJ2-7,CASSIRPAYEQYF,TGTGCCAGTAGTATTCGGCCCGCCTACGAGCAGTACTTC
-,TRBV18,-,TRBJ1-6,CASSPSGQHFFDGPLHF,TGTGCCAGCTCACCAAGTGGTCAGCATTTTTTCGATGGGCCCCTCCACTTT
-,TRBV19,-,TRBJ2-3,CASSLQSSTDTQYF,TGTGCCAGTAGTTTACAGAGTAGCACAGATACGCAGTATTTT
-,TRBV5-1,once,TRBJ2-2,CASRNTQVSNTGELFF,TGCGCCAGCAGAAATACACAGGTGTCGAACACCGGGGAGCTGTTTTTT
TRBD1,TRBV11-3,-,TRBJ2-1,CASSQGQWPPAEQFF,TGTGCCAGCAGCCAGGGACAGTGGCCGCCCGCTGAGCAGTTCTTC
-,TRBV6-5,once,TRBJ1-2,CASSSPPGRPLLYYGYTF,TGTGCCAGCAGTTCACCCCCGGGACGGCCGTTGTTATACTATGGCTACACCTTC
-,TRBV4-1,-,TRBJ2-1,CASSWPLTNEQFF,TGCGCCAGCAGCTGGCCGTTGACCAATGAGCAGTTCTTC